This T cell receptor (beta chain) was captured by sequencing in a study of memory CD8 T cells in hepatitis C reinfection (dated by TCRdb to the late 2010s). At the level of the whole study: Two consecutive HCV infections were spontaneously resolved by three donors, whereas a primary infection was cleared by two donors who then became chronically infected after reinfection. In the reinfection study, participants who had resolved a prior HCV infection were followed every 3 months. HCV reinfection was defined by a positive HCV RNA test following two negative tests taken at least 60 days apart. Between 2009 and 2012, five reinfection cases that had stored pre-reinfection samples were identified. In about 5 donors, the study followed the TCR beta repertoire of virus-specific CD8 T cells over time through an HCV reinfection episode. Pre-reinfection samples were obtained between 55 and 20 weeks before detection of reinfection. The full study reports these points: With only a handful of donors, the study could not reach definitive conclusions about public clonotypes linked to secondary clearance.

The time point label here, explained by the study, means: pre-reinfection, 55 to 20 weeks before reinfection detection. Sorted cells were sequenced directly ex vivo, with no in vitro expansion before TCR sequencing. Donors were people who inject drugs enrolled in the Montreal Acute Hepatitis C Cohort Study (HEPCO) in Canada. Total naive CD8 T cells, sorted as viable CD3+ CD8+ CD45RO-, came from two donors at all three reinfection time points as controls. Before sorting, cryopreserved peripheral blood mononuclear cells were thawed and used as the source for purifying CD8 T cells. The MACS CD8+ T cell Isolation Kit was used to enrich CD8 T cells through negative selection. Cell sorting was done on a BD FACSAria II sorter with FACSDiva software, and data were analyzed with FlowJo. Library creation used the immunoSEQ multiplex PCR assay. Genomic DNA was pulled from the sorted cells, and the automated high-throughput method of Adaptive Biotechnologies was used to sequence the TCR beta V, D and J regions. A two-step, bias-controlled multiplex PCR was used to amplify CDR3 regions. Amplified TCR beta libraries were sequenced on an Illumina instrument. The authors' analysis ran thus. Demultiplexed reads were processed to reduce amplification and sequencing bias, and the IMGT database was used to assign CDR3 sequences to gene families. ImmunoSEQ software version 2.0 was used to analyze repertoire data. Clonotype lists were filtered to remove out-of-frame sequences and sequences containing stop codons in the CDR3. Clonotypes with a frequency below 0.01% were excluded because such low-frequency clonotypes corresponded to less than one cell. Richness was calculated by dividing observed richness by input cell number, and evenness was calculated by dividing Shannon entropy by log observed richness. Repertoire diversity and the similarity between time points were measured using Simpson diversity and Morisita-Horn overlap indices. Each clonotype was placed into one of four groups: dominant (>1%), sub-dominant (0.5-0.99%), low abundance (0.1-0.49%) or lowest abundance (<0.1%). For the germline index, total nucleotide additions were subtracted from total CDR3 length, and that difference was then divided by total CDR3 length. This immuneACCESS table, as held by TCRdb, lists in-frame sequences with V and J called but not all clones. Of the missing ones, under half trace to an unresolved V gene in checked studies; the others have no known cause. Clonal size and the V and J genes are those of that table, whereas D and trimming came from the DNA. The sample yields 50,000 or so clones; roughly 91% were counted once. The ten largest clones capture less than 1.2% of the sample.

From a lookup of the germline V gene (reference sequence), CDR1 and CDR2 are SEHNR and FQNEAQ. V loses 5 bases at its end and J loses 0 bases; junction bases beyond the gene matches: 11. The CDR3 sequence holds 17 residues, the cysteine and phenylalanine included. Here the CDR3 DNA is all that survives: 51 bases in frame from base 1. With regard to this clone: This clone's antigen is unknown. No base quality information exists; no much larger clone differs at one position.

This receptor was taken from a man between 18 and 35 years old with hepatitis C virus infection. The chain is made from TRBV7-9 and TRBJ2-3, with TRBD2 identical over 7 junction bases. The sample taken for sequencing was naive CD8+ T cells sorted from blood. The label giving this sample's cell subset or site can be read as: total naive CD8+CD45RO- T cells. The DNA sequence is as follows: TGTGCCAGCAGCGCCCCCCGGGGGGATTACAGCACAGATACGCAGTATTTT. Translated, it reads CASSAPRGDYSTDTQYF. Full variable domain (CDR3 extended with the reference TRBV7-9 and TRBJ2-3 proteins): DTGVSQNPRHKITKRGQNVTFRCDPISEHNRLYWYRQTLGQGPEFLTYFQNEAQLEKSRLLSDRFSAERPKGSFSTLEIQRTEQGDSAMYLCASSAPRGDYSTDTQYFGPGTRLTVL.